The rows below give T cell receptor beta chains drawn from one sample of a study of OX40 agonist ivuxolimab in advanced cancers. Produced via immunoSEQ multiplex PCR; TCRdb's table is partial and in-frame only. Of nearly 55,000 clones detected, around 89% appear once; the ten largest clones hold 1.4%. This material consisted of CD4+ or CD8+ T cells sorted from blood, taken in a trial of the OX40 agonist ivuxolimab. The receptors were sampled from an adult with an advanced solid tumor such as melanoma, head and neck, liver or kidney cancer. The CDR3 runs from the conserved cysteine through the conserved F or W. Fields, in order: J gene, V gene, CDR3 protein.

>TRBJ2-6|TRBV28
CASSTRGSGANVLTF
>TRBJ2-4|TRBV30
CAWSLGLAGTKNIQYF
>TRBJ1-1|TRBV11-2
CASYREGFYTEAFF
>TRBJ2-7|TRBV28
CASSDRGERYEQYF
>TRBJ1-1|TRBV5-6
CASSFPTGRNTEAFF
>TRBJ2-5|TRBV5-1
CASSLTGRGETQYF
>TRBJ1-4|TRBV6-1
CASKGQGNEKLFF
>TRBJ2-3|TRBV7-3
CASSNQLASVNAQYF
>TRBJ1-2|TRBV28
CASRSGGGEYGYTF
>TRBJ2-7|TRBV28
CASSIPRGGNEQYF
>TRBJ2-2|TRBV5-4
CASSSLLGGTPGELFF
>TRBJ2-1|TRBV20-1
CSGARGNEQFF
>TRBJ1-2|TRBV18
CASSPRQSAPGQVTGYTF
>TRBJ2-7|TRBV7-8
CASSSDLEQYF
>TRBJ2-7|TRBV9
CASSRTSGFYEQYF
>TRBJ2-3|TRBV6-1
CASESGSRTDTQYF
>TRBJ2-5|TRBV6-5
CASSYYPDSWETQYF
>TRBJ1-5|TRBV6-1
CASSAGGSYQPQHF
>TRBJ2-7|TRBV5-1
CASSLSWDGEQYF
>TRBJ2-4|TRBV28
CASSSEGGPKNIQYF
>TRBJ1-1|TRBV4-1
CASSRGGHVNTEAFF
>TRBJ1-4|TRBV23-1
CASSRQGEKLFF
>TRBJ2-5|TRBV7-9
CASSSQETQYF
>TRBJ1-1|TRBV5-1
CASSLRRGRGRNTEAFF
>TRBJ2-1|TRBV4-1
CASGWGSGNEQFF
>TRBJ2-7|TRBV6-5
CASSYSKDRAEQYF
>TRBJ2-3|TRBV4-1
CASSQTGTTDTQYF
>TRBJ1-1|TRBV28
CASRLGQNTEAFF
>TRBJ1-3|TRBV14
CASSPSWGSTSGNTIYF
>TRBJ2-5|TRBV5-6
CASSLVRGLETQYF
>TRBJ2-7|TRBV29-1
CSVEKGTGSFEQYF
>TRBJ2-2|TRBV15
CATSRETGGLGELFF
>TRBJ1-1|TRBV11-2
CASSPTLNTEAFF
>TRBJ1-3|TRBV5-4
CASSPPGTGGSSGNTIYF
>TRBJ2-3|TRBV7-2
CASSSGAAATDTQYF
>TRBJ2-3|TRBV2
CASSGTSGAVDTQYF
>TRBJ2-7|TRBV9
CASSVGGDHEQYF